The 17 T cell receptor beta chains presented below share a single source sample, sequenced in a study of vaccination and CD4 T cells after COVID-19. The treatment: roughly 10-day PBMC culture with coronavirus spike peptide pools or control peptides (ViraFEST assay). During the years 2011-2018, before the COVID-19 pandemic, the unexposed donor's CD4+ T cells were collected. No cognate antigen is known for these TCRs. Cultured CD4+ T-cell DNA underwent Oncomine TCR Beta short-read sequencing. Genomic DNA extraction was carried out from cultured CD4+ T cells. TCRdb called the PCR reads again in MiXCR, with one record for every CDR3 protein. Of about 10,000 distinct CDR3 sequences listed, about 32% are singletons. Material: CD4+ T cells from blood, cultured in vitro. The origin of the receptors is a human donor in good health.

This clonotype turned up a few times. The chain is built from TRBV7-3 and TRBJ2-2, with 7 bases aligning to TRBD1. The length of the CDR3 is 16 residues. The junction had 6 bases not matched to a gene; V was cut back by 5 bases and J by 0 bases. Germline CDR1 is SGHTA and CDR2 is FQGTGA. The CDR3 loop reads CASSPQGPANTGELFF. DNA of the CDR3: TGTGCCAGCAGCCCACAGGGGCCCGCGAACACCGGGGAGCTGTTTTTT.

A few counts support this clonotype. This chain joins TRBV20-1 and TRBJ2-3; 8 nucleotides align to TRBD2. Losses at the gene ends were 3 bases for V and 1 base for J; bases not matched to a gene: 6. The length of the CDR3 is 15 residues. Germline CDR1 and CDR2: DFQATT and SNEGSKA (reference sequence). The CDR3 DNA is TGCAGTGCTAGGCTACTCGGGAGGGGCACAGATACGCAGTATTTT. This gives the protein CSARLLGRGTDTQYF.

V gene TRBV5-1 combines with J gene TRBJ1-1, with D uncertain. Trimming took off 3 bases at V and 2 bases at J, with 11 bases between the two ends. In germline, CDR1 is SGHRS, CDR2 YFSETQ. The length of the CDR3 is 14 residues. The CDR3 nucleotides are TGCGCCAGCAGCTCGACCGGGCCCAACACTGAAGCTTTCTTT. Translation gives CASSSTGPNTEAFF.

V is TRBV7-3 and J is TRBJ1-2; D is possibly TRBD1 (6 bases). Trimming left V 3 bases short and J 5 bases short, with 10 bases between. Germline V gene lookup returns CDR1 SGHTA and CDR2 FQGTGA. CDR3 size: 13 residues. The chain's CDR3 is CASSFDGQYGYTF. CDR3 in DNA: TGTGCCAGCAGCTTCGACGGACAGTATGGCTACACCTTC.

The chain links TRBV6-2 or TRBV6-3 to TRBJ1-1; TRBD1 agrees at 10 bases. Per the germline V gene, CDR1 is MNHEY and CDR2 is SVGEGT. The CDR3 has 16 residues. The ends lost 5 bases at V and 10 bases at J; junction bases unmatched: 16. CDR3 loop: CASSTLRRDRGGGAFF. CDR3 bases: TGTGCCAGCAGTACCCTCCGCCGGGACAGGGGCGGGGGAGCTTTCTTT.

This chain links TRBV27 with TRBJ2-7; no reliable D call. The CDR3 spans 13 residues. V lost 6 bases and J lost 5, with 14 bases in between. Germline values: CDR1 MNHEY, CDR2 SMNVEV (reference sequence). This CDR3 is CASRKLVEHEQYF. The CDR3 coding sequence is TGTGCCAGCAGAAAGCTTGTGGAGCACGAGCAGTACTTC.

The chain's CDR3 is CSAYMGTGGVEQYF. The CDR3 nucleotides read TGCAGTGCTTACATGGGGACAGGGGGCGTCGAGCAGTACTTC. The V call is TRBV20-1, the J call TRBJ2-7; 12 nucleotides agree with TRBD1. The V segment lost 5 bases and the J segment 6 bases; nucleotides outside the gene matches: 8. The germline CDR1 and CDR2 sequences are DFQATT and SNEGSKA (reference sequence). The CDR3 length is 14 residues.

This clonotype occurred a few times. The gene calls are TRBV5-6 and TRBJ1-5, with a tentative D call TRBD1 (5 bases). Germline lookup yields CDR1 SGHDT and CDR2 YYEEEE. Trimming cost V 4 bases and J 7 bases, with 15 bases left between them. The CDR3 is 14 amino acids. The CDR3 spells CASSGPGGEQPQHF. DNA of the CDR3: TGTGCCAGCAGCGGTCCCGGGGGGGAGCAGCCCCAGCATTTT.

This clonotype appeared once. This CDR3 reads CASRSTGWGTDTQYF. The DNA of the CDR3 is TGTGCCAGCAGATCGACAGGCTGGGGCACAGATACGCAGTATTTT. The J gene is TRBJ2-3, the V gene TRBV27, with a tentative D call TRBD1 (6 bases). Looked up from germline, CDR1 is MNHEY and CDR2 is SMNVEV (reference sequence). The CDR3 extends over 15 amino acids. The V end was cut by 6 bases, the J end by 1 base, with 14 bases between.

The rearrangement joins TRBV5-1 to TRBJ1-1; D uncertain. Trimming removed 0 bases at V and 5 bases at J, with 11 bases between. The CDR3 has 14 residues. Germline-derived CDR1 and CDR2 are SGHRS and YFSETQ. The CDR3 sequence is CASSLGALGTEAFF. As DNA, the CDR3 is TGCGCCAGCAGCTTGGGGGCGCTTGGGACTGAAGCTTTCTTT.

J is TRBJ1-1 and V is TRBV5-4; 12 bases line up with TRBD1. Germline V gene lookup returns CDR1 SGHNT and CDR2 YYREEE (reference sequence). The J segment lost 5 bases and the V segment lost 4 bases, leaving 12 bases of the junction unmatched. The CDR3 has 17 amino acids. The CDR3 is CASSPPGQGAAGTEAFF. In nucleotides, the CDR3 is TGTGCCAGCAGCCCGCCGGGACAGGGGGCTGCGGGAACTGAAGCTTTCTTT.

To note about this clonotype: A much larger clone sits a single nucleotide away, making a read error possible. The chain links TRBV7-8 to TRBJ1-2; D remains ambiguous. The germline CDR1 and CDR2 sequences are SGHVS and FQNEAQ. The CDR3 is 15 amino acids. CDR3 coding DNA: TGTGCCGGCAGCTTAATAGCGGCTAGGGACTATGGCTACACCTTC. Translating gives CAGSLIAARDYGYTF.

To note about this clonotype: It is likely a read error, because the conserved phenylalanine at the end of the CDR3 is missing. The rearrangement uses TRBV6-1 and TRBJ1-2; weak D call: TRBD1 (5 bases). Germline CDR1 reads MNHNS; CDR2 reads SASEGT. Trimming removed 9 bases at V and 2 bases at J, with 19 bases between. There are 15 residues in the CDR3. The CDR3, as DNA: TGTGCCAGTTCTTCCTACGGGACGGGAAACTATGGCTACACCCTC. Translated, it gives CASSSYGTGNYGYTL.

Regarding this clonotype: A read error is likely, as this CDR3 ends without the conserved phenylalanine or tryptophan. The rearrangement uses TRBV4-3 and TRBJ2-7; 8 nucleotides line up with TRBD1. The germline V gene has CDR1 LGHNA and CDR2 YSLEER. The CDR3 contains 15 residues. V was pared by 6 bases and J by 0 bases, with 7 bases of the junction left unmatched. For the CDR3, the DNA is TGCGCCAGCAGTCGGGACAGGAGATACTCCTACGAGCAGTACTCC. Protein sequence: CASSRDRRYSYEQYS.

The J gene is TRBJ1-1, the V gene TRBV7-3; TRBD1 agrees at 9 bases. CDR1 SGHTA and CDR2 FQGTGA come from the germline V gene. CDR3 size: 13 residues. With 3 bases clipped from V and 6 bases from J, the junction kept 2 bases outside the gene matches. The CDR3 loop reads CASSLGQGAEAFF. CDR3 coding DNA: TGTGCCAGCAGCTTGGGACAGGGAGCTGAAGCTTTCTTT.

This clonotype was seen more than once but under ten times. The rearrangement joins TRBV24-1 to TRBJ2-5; possible D gene TRBD1, 7 bases. CDR3 length equals 17 residues. The germline V and J ends were trimmed by 0 bases and 5 bases, with 18 bases remaining between them. Germline V gives CDR1 KGHDR, CDR2 SFDVKD. The CDR3 spells CATSDLRGTAREETQYF. The CDR3 bases are TGTGCCACCAGTGATTTGCGGGGGACAGCAAGGGAGGAGACCCAGTACTTC.

The chain recombines TRBV7-2 with TRBJ2-5; D gene unclear. This CDR3 region has 15 residues. The germline CDR1 and CDR2 sequences are SGHTA and FQGNSA. V was shortened by 0 bases and J by 2 bases, with 10 bases between the two germline ends. CDR3 bases: TGTGCCAGCAGCTTAGCGGCGGCAGTACAAGAGACCCAGTACTTC. Amino acid sequence: CASSLAAAVQETQYF.